This note documents a single TCR beta chain sequence. No antigen is known for it. This specimen comes from a study of a mutant IDH1 vaccine in newly diagnosed glioma. Background on the study: Vaccination followed radiotherapy alone by 4-6 weeks, or accompanied temozolomide cycles. Patients had received radiotherapy, temozolomide, or both previously, most receiving both.

Data came from immunoSEQ multiplex PCR; TCRdb stores just in-frame clones and leaves some out. The data show some 120,000 clones, about four fifths seen once. Study results and limitations: No link was apparently found between pseudoprogression and changes in top peripheral T cell clonotypes.

Time point given: week 11, during vaccination. Every single dose of the vaccine, 300 ug of mutant IDH1 20-mer peptide, came with topical imiquimod. V was clipped by 0 bases and J by 4 bases, with 7 bases between them. This CDR3 has 14 amino acids. Germline lookup yields CDR1 SGHKS and CDR2 YYEKEE (reference sequence). This specimen was PBMCs, taken from a glioma patient whose treatment included an IDH1 peptide vaccine. This receptor was taken from a man aged 40-55 years with glioma. The chain links TRBV5-5 to TRBJ2-2; D not certain. CDR3 nucleotide sequence: TGTGCCAGCAGCTTGGAAGTATTCACCGGGGAGCTGTTTTTT. Amino acid sequence: CASSLEVFTGELFF.